This T cell receptor (beta chain) was captured in a study of T cell changes during pregnancy in multiple sclerosis. Produced via immunoSEQ multiplex PCR; TCRdb's table is partial and in-frame only. Altogether over 50,000 clones are present, approximately 89% being singletons, with the ten largest covering 1.4% to 1.5%. Germline V CDR1 and CDR2: LGHNT, FRNRAP. V shed 6 bases and J 1 base; nucleotides not matched to a gene: 6. CDR3 size: 15 residues. The input for sequencing was peripheral blood, taken in the third trimester of pregnancy. This TCR was sampled from a female donor in good health, enrolled as a control in a pregnancy study. The chain has TRBV12-5 and TRBJ2-3; 8 bases are a match to TRBD2. This chain's CDR3 is CASGRGVGGTDTQYF. The CDR3 nucleotides are TGTGCTAGTGGGCGGGGGGTCGGTGGCACAGATACGCAGTATTTT.